Shown below are 7 T cell receptor beta chains from a single sample sequenced in a study of cytomegalovirus exposure and HLA in healthy donors. Use of 60 Vbeta and 13 Jbeta primers characterized the PCR. TCRdb keeps only in-frame clones here, not all; method: immunoSEQ multiplex PCR. The sample holds about 52,000 clones. Sequenced sample: PBMCs. All receptors derive from a woman aged 55-70 years in good health and CMV-seropositive.

This rearrangement joins TRBV4-1 to TRBJ1-4; 8 nucleotides match TRBD1. There are 14 residues in the CDR3. CDR1 is MGHRA and CDR2 is YSYEKL in the germline V gene. With 4 bases clipped from V and 6 bases from J, the junction kept 4 bases outside the gene matches. CDR3 sequence: CASSLGQGYEKLFF. In DNA form, the CDR3 reads TGCGCCAGCAGCCTCGGACAGGGCTATGAAAAACTGTTTTTT.

V and J are TRBV5-1 and TRBJ2-1; 11 nucleotides line up with TRBD1. V lost 2 bases, J lost 8 bases, and 3 bases stayed unmatched. Germline CDR1 is SGHRS and CDR2 is YFSETQ. The length of the CDR3 is 14 residues. The CDR3 here is CASSLGQGAYEQFF. CDR3 nucleotides: TGCGCCAGCAGCTTAGGACAGGGGGCCTATGAGCAGTTCTTC.

The chain carries TRBV10-2 and TRBJ2-1; TRBD2 agrees at 7 bases. The CDR3 covers 14 residues. Looked up from germline, CDR1 is WSHSY and CDR2 is SAAADI. Losses at the gene ends were 4 bases for V and 8 bases for J; bases not matched to a gene: 8. Here the CDR3 reads CASSGWLAADEQFF. The CDR3 DNA reads TGCGCCAGCAGTGGGTGGCTAGCGGCAGATGAGCAGTTCTTC.

Note on this clone: The junction differs from germline at one of its ends, possibly a read error. This chain joins TRBV5-6 and TRBJ2-3, with D possibly being TRBD2 (6 bases). The CDR3 sequence is 16 residues long. The germline gives CDR1 SGHDT, CDR2 YYEEEE. CDR3 nucleotide sequence: TGTGCCAGCAGCTTGGTGAGGAGGGGCCACACAGATAAGCAGTATTTT. This gives the protein CASSLVRRGHTDKQYF.

The genes are TRBV6-5 and TRBJ1-5; no clear D. This CDR3 is built from 15 residues. Germline CDR1 MNHEY, CDR2 SVGAGI. V dropped 2 bases and J dropped 0 bases, with 8 bases sitting between them. The CDR3 nucleotides read TGTGCCAGCAGTTACGGGAGATATAGCAATCAGCCCCAGCATTTT. It codes for CASSYGRYSNQPQHF.

This sequence joins TRBV19 and TRBJ1-4, with TRBD1 matching 10 bases. Germline CDR1 is LNHDA and CDR2 is SQIVND (reference sequence). The CDR3 is 15 residues long. Germline trimming cut 8 bases from V and 6 bases from J; bases unmatched to any gene: 9. The CDR3 loop reads CASLTETGGYEKLFF. CDR3 nucleotides: TGTGCCAGTTTAACGGAGACAGGGGGCTATGAAAAACTGTTTTTT.

The CDR3 region is CASSVTQGSDYGYTF. The CDR3 coding sequence is TGTGCCAGCAGCGTTACCCAGGGTTCCGACTATGGCTACACCTTC. The chain carries TRBV9 and TRBJ1-2; D possibly corresponds to TRBD1 (5 bases). V dropped 2 bases and J dropped 3 bases, with 14 bases sitting between them. Germline V lookup: CDR1 SGDLS, CDR2 YYNGEE. The CDR3 has 15 amino acids.